This T cell receptor beta chain was recovered during a study of shared clonotypes between healthy human individuals. Method: immunoSEQ multiplex PCR; TCRdb's copy keeps in-frame clones and lacks some. The sample carries about 2.3 million clones, over 90% recorded once. About this clone: Its antigen is not known.

Study observations and caveats: Rarefaction revealed incomplete sorted-subset sequencing despite large depth. Genetic and exposure-history diversity was limited by the few donors.

Germline V gene sequence: CDR1 SGHRS, CDR2 YFSETQ. CDR3 length equals 16 residues. J lost 5 bases, V lost 4 bases, and 7 bases had no gene match. The chain combines TRBV5-1 with TRBJ2-5, with 14 bases that match TRBD2. The clonotype was recovered from a man between 18 and 35 years old in good health. Some clones in this sample may be carry-over from other donors' samples. The sample taken for sequencing was naive CD4+ T cells from PBMCs. Subset of the sample: CD45RA+ positively selected. The CDR3 coding sequence is TGCGCCAGCAGCGAAGGACTAGCGGGAGGATGGGAGACCCAGTACTTC. This gives the protein CASSEGLAGGWETQYF.